This entry concerns a single T cell receptor (beta chain). It lacks a known antigen. The record has no base qualities; no much larger clone is one base away. This sample was taken from a study of blood T cell repertoires in COVID-19 (dated by TCRdb to 2018 to 2021). In the study overall: Collaborator samples came from the United States, Italy and Spain and covered acute and convalescent phases of COVID-19. The material from the prospective study consisted of cDNA or gDNA derived from T cells, B-cell-depleted T cells, or PBMCs. The sample metadata nearly always contained a de-identified subject ID, COVID-19 status, age in years and sex. Samples were obtained from the ongoing ImmuneRACE study (first 160 participants) and from 950 to 1,500 subjects provided by 6 global collaborators. The dataset comprised deeply sampled blood TCRbeta repertoires from subjects exposed to, actively infected with, or recovered from COVID-19. Where available, HLA class I and class II types were taken from metadata supplied by the sample provider and were not determined by assay-based typing. The repertoires were made available in a free public database intended to serve as a resource for research on the immune response to SARS-CoV-2.

TCRbeta CDR3 regions were amplified from genomic DNA by means of the immunoSEQ Assay, a bias-controlled multiplex PCR. Processing in the source paper ran as follows. Nucleated cell counts per sample were estimated from amplification of reference gene primers within the assay. To quantify the absolute abundance of each unique TCRbeta CDR3 rearrangement, sequence reads were collapsed and filtered. For each sample, productive Simpson clonality was calculated by taking the square root of Simpson's diversity index across productive rearrangements. TCRdb took over this immuneACCESS table, retaining in-frame rearrangements with V and J assigned. Such tables are incomplete; in checked studies, under half of the missing clones stem from an unresolved V gene, and the remainder is unexplained. The DNA gave D and trimming, while V, J and clone size come from that table. For this sample the table gives about half a million clones, of which roughly 88% were detected only once. The leading ten clones occupy 3% to 3.5% of the sample.

The collaborating institutions used their own protocols to collect whole blood in K2EDTA tubes. For TCRbeta analysis, collaborator samples were shipped as frozen whole blood, as isolated PBMCs, or as DNA extracted from either sample type. Its CDR3 holds 16 amino acids, cysteine through phenylalanine. The read is trimmed to its CDR3 DNA, 48 bases read in frame from base 1. V is pruned by 3 bases and J by 5 bases, leaving 9 bases of the junction without a gene match. CDR1 SGDLS and CDR2 YYNGEE were looked up in the germline V gene. Overall study results and their limits: Clinical and demographic metadata were provided uncurated, with the amount varying by source and participant.

This TCR was recovered from a human donor in a cohort sampled during active COVID-19. Sequencing input: peripheral blood. The receptor chain draws on TRBV9 and TRBJ1-1; TRBD1 matches 11 bases in the middle. The nucleotide sequence reads as follows: TGTGCCAGCAGCGCTGGGACAGGGGGAAGGGGGACTGAAGCTTTCTTT. This encodes CASSAGTGGRGTEAFF.